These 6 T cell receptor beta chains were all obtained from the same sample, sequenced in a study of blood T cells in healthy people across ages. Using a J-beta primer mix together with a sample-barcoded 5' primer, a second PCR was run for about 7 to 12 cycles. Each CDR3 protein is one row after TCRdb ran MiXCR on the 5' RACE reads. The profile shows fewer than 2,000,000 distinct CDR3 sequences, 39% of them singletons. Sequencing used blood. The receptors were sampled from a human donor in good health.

This CDR3 is CASSLAATAYNEQFF. CDR3 bases: TGTGCCAGCAGCTTAGCAGCGACCGCCTACAATGAGCAGTTCTTC. V usage is TRBV7-2 and J usage is TRBJ2-1; D remains ambiguous. Germline-derived CDR1 and CDR2 are SGHTA and FQGNSA. There are 15 residues in the CDR3. V lost 0 bases and J lost 2, with 8 bases in between.

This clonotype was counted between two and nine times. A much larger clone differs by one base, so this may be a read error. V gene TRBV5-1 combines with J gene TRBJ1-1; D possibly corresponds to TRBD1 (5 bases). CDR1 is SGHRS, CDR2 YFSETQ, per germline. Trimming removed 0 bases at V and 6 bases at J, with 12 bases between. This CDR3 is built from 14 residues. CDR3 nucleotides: TGCGCCAGCAGCTTGGAGCAGGGAGGCCCTGAAGCTTTCTTT. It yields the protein CASSLEQGGPEAFF.

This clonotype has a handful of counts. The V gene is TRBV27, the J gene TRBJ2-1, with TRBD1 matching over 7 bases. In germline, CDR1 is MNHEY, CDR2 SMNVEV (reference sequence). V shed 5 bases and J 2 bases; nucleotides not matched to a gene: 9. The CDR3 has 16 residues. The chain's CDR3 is CASSKQGRIPYNEQFF. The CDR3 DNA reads TGTGCCAGCAGTAAACAGGGGCGGATTCCCTACAATGAGCAGTTCTTC.

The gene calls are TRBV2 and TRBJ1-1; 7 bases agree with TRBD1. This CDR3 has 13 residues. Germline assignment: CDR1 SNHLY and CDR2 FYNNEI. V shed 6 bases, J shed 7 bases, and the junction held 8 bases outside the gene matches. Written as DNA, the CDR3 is TGTGCCAGCAGATGGACAGGACAGATTGAAGCTTTCTTT. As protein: CASRWTGQIEAFF.

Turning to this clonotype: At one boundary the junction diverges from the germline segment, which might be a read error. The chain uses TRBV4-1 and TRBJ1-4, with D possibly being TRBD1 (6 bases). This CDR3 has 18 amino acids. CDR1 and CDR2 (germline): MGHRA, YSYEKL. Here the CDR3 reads CASSLNGGREATNEKRFF. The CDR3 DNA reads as TGCGCCAGCAGCCTAAATGGGGGCAGGGAAGCAACTAATGAAAAACGGTTTTTT.

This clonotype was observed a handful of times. The CDR3 protein is CASTPTGGRWDSPLHF. In nucleotides, the CDR3 is TGTGCCAGCACCCCTACAGGGGGACGTTGGGATTCACCCCTCCACTTT. The chain carries TRBV7-9 and TRBJ1-6, with TRBD1 identical over 8 bases. The CDR3 length is 16 residues. The V gene's germline CDR1 is SEHNR and CDR2 FQNEAQ (reference sequence). V trimming: 7 bases; J trimming: 8 bases; junction bases outside the gene matches: 13.